The present T cell receptor beta chain was sequenced within a study of blood T cell repertoires in COVID-19 (TCRdb year 2020). About the investigation overall: The collaborator samples originated in the United States, Italy and Spain and spanned the acute and convalescent phases of COVID-19. The prospective study material was composed of cDNA or gDNA derived from T cells, B-cell-depleted T cells, or PBMCs. Subjects who had been exposed to COVID-19, were actively infected with it, or had recovered from it provided the deeply sampled blood TCRbeta repertoires that made up the dataset. The repertoires were made available in a free public database intended to serve as a resource for research on the immune response to SARS-CoV-2. Samples came from the ongoing ImmuneRACE study (first 160 participants) plus 1,254 subjects from 6 global collaborators. Sample metadata almost always included a de-identified subject ID, COVID-19 status, age in years and sex. Where HLA class I and class II types were available, the types were taken from metadata supplied by the sample provider, not from assay-based typing. The research as a whole found: The amount of clinical and demographic metadata varied by source and participant and was provided uncurated.

TCRbeta CDR3 regions were amplified from genomic DNA using the immunoSEQ Assay, a bias-controlled multiplex PCR. As for how the authors treated the data: The number of nucleated cells in each sample was estimated by amplification of reference gene primers within the assay. To quantify the absolute abundance of each unique TCRbeta CDR3 rearrangement, sequence reads were collapsed and filtered. For each sample, productive Simpson clonality was calculated by taking the square root of Simpson's diversity index across productive rearrangements. TCRdb re-hosts the immuneACCESS table, in-frame sequences only. Its copies lack some clones; in the studies checked, an unresolved V gene accounts for under half of them, and the cause for the rest is not known. V and J calls and clone size are as listed in that table; D and trimming were resolved from the DNA. This sample lists some 120,000 clones; more than 70% were detected once. Approximately 13% of the sample is held by the ten biggest clonotypes.

With respect to this clone: The antigen it recognizes is unknown. Per-nucleotide qualities are absent, and no much larger clonotype sits a single base away.

The germline V end is reduced by 4 bases and the J end by 2 bases; junction bases left unmatched: 4. The CDR3, from cysteine to phenylalanine, totals 15 residues. The retained sequence is limited to the CDR3, 45 bases, with the frame set at the first base. According to the germline V gene (reference sequence), CDR1 reads SGHNT and CDR2 reads YYREEE. Samples from volunteer blood donors who had recovered from COVID-19 were contributed by a second Seattle source. Each collaborating institution followed its own protocols to collect whole blood in K2EDTA tubes. Collaborator samples were shipped for TCRbeta analysis as frozen whole blood, isolated PBMCs, or DNA extracted from either sample type.

The sample consisted of peripheral blood. In this chain, TRBV5-4 is recombined with TRBJ2-5, and TRBD2 matches 11 of the central bases. This clonotype was obtained from a woman in her 30s who had recovered from COVID-19. The base sequence is TGTGCCAGCAGCCTAGCGGGGGGCCAACAAGAGACCCAGTACTTC. The encoded protein is CASSLAGGQQETQYF.